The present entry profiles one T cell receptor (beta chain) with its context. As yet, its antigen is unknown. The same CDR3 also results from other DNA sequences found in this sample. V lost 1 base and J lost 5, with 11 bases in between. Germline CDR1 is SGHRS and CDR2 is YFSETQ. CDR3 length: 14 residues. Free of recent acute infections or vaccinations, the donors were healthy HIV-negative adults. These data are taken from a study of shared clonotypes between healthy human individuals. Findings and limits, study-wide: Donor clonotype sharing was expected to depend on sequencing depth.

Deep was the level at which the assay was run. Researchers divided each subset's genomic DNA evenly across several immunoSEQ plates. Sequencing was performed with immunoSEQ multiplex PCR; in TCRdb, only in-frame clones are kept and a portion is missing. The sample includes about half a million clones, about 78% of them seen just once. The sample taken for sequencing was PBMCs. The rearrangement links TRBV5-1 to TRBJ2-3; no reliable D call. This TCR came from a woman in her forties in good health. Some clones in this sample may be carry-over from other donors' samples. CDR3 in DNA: TGCGCCAGCAGCTTGTCGAGAGCCGAAGATACGCAGTATTTT. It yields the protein CASSLSRAEDTQYF.